This TCR beta chain was recovered during a study of blood T cell repertoires in COVID-19. Study details: The United States, Italy and Spain were the sources of the acute and convalescent COVID-19 samples.

Authors' processing steps: Estimation of nucleated cell counts was performed using reference gene primer amplification. Repertoires were generated with immunoSEQ multiplex PCR, while TCRdb's copy carries only in-frame clones and drops some. The DNA was the basis for D and trimming; V, J and clone size are from that table. The table lists about 50,000 clones, 88% of them singletons. The CDR3 runs 17 residues. Trimming shortened V by 7 bases and J by 0 bases, and 16 bases separated the two germline ends. Germline V gene data show CDR1 as SEHNR and CDR2 as FQNEAQ (reference sequence). The sample consisted of peripheral blood. The gene calls are TRBV7-9 and TRBJ2-6, with a tentative D call TRBD1 (6 bases). This TCR was sampled from a human donor with active COVID-19. The donor label of this sample is uncertain. The CDR3 nucleotides are TGTGCCAGCATGCCCCGGGACACCGACTCTGGGGCCAACGTCCTGACTTTC. Encoded protein: CASMPRDTDSGANVLTF. The full variable domain, rest sourced from reference TRBV7-9 and TRBJ2-6, is DTGVSQNPRHKITKRGQNVTFRCDPISEHNRLYWYRQTLGQGPEFLTYFQNEAQLEKSRLLSDRFSAERPKGSFSTLEIQRTEQGDSAMYLCASMPRDTDSGANVLTFGAGSRLTVL.